The 14 T cell receptor beta chains below all came from one sample that was sequenced in a study of cytotoxic CD8 clonotypes in ibrutinib-treated CLL. Only in-frame clones appear in the TCRdb table, and some are missing; sequencing was by immunoSEQ multiplex PCR. This table has about 97,000 clones, around 77% appearing once. Sequencing was performed on PBMCs, taken after 24 months of ibrutinib treatment. The receptors shown here come from a human donor with chronic lymphocytic leukemia.

The chain carries TRBV19 and TRBJ1-4, with a tentative D call TRBD1 (5 bases). CDR1 and CDR2 (germline): LNHDA, SQIVND (reference sequence). Trimming took off 4 bases at V and 7 bases at J, with 16 bases between the two ends. This CDR3 is built from 15 residues. CDR3 coding DNA: TGTGCCAGTAGTAAAACAGGTCCGGGGGTTGAAAAACTGTTTTTT. This gives the protein CASSKTGPGVEKLFF.

V gene TRBV5-1 combines with J gene TRBJ1-3; D gene uncertain. Germline CDR1 SGHRS, CDR2 YFSETQ. V dropped 3 bases and J dropped 0 bases, with 10 bases sitting between them. The CDR3 extends over 15 amino acids. The CDR3 is CASSSYGDSGNTIYF. The CDR3 DNA is TGCGCCAGCAGCTCTTACGGAGACTCTGGAAACACCATATATTTT.

The J gene is TRBJ2-5, the V gene TRBV7-8; 8 bases line up with TRBD1. In germline, CDR1 is SGHVS, CDR2 FQNEAQ. The CDR3 is made up of 15 amino acids. V lost 4 bases to trimming and J lost 5 bases; unmatched junction nucleotides: 9. CDR3 coding DNA: TGTGCCAGCAGCTCGCAGACAGGGGCGGGGGAGACCCAGTACTTC. Amino acid sequence: CASSSQTGAGETQYF.

The V call is TRBV5-1, the J call TRBJ1-1; tentatively, D is TRBD1 (6 bases). Germline-derived CDR1 and CDR2 are SGHRS and YFSETQ. Trimming stripped 0 bases from V and 1 base from J, with 16 bases between. CDR3 length: 17 amino acids. DNA of the CDR3: TGCGCCAGCAGCTTGGATCCCAGGGGTGATTCGAACACTGAAGCTTTCTTT. Translated: CASSLDPRGDSNTEAFF.

The CDR3 region has the DNA TGCGCCAGCAGTGCCCCGACATCGGGGCGGGACGAGCAGTACTTC. This translates into CASSAPTSGRDEQYF. The chain carries TRBV10-1 and TRBJ2-7; perhaps D is TRBD1 or TRBD2 (5 bases each). Trimming removed 4 bases at V and 5 bases at J, with 18 bases between. This CDR3 region has 15 residues. Germline-derived CDR1 and CDR2 are WNHNN and SYGVQD (reference sequence).

The chain joins TRBV19 to TRBJ2-6; 11 nucleotides match TRBD1. Germline values: CDR1 LNHDA, CDR2 SQIVND (reference sequence). Germline trimming cut 3 bases from V and 2 bases from J; bases unmatched to any gene: 6. The CDR3 sequence is 18 residues long. CDR3 sequence reads: CASSIIGGQGAGANVLTF. DNA for the CDR3: TGTGCCAGTAGTATCATCGGGGGACAGGGGGCTGGGGCCAACGTCCTGACTTTC.

The V gene is TRBV7-2, the J gene TRBJ1-6; 8 bases line up with TRBD1. The CDR3 sequence is 12 residues long. The germline V gene encodes CDR1 SGHTA and CDR2 FQGNSA. V dropped 8 bases and J dropped 13; count of bases not matched to a gene: 7. The CDR3 spells CASERRGQPLHF. CDR3 DNA: TGTGCCAGCGAGCGCAGGGGGCAGCCCCTCCACTTT.

This rearrangement joins TRBV27 to TRBJ1-1; D is possibly TRBD1 (6 bases). The CDR3 covers 16 residues. Looked up from germline, CDR1 is MNHEY and CDR2 is SMNVEV (reference sequence). V was trimmed by 5 bases and J by 1 base, leaving 17 bases between them. CDR3 in DNA: TGTGCCAGCAGTGACGGAGGGGGACACCCGAACACTGAAGCTTTCTTT. Its protein is CASSDGGGHPNTEAFF.

The CDR3 is CASSVLDTSAADTQYF. The CDR3 DNA follows: TGTGCCAGCAGCGTATTGGACACTAGCGCGGCAGATACGCAGTATTTT. The chain carries TRBV9 and TRBJ2-3, with TRBD2 matching 7 bases. From germline, CDR1 is SGDLS and CDR2 YYNGEE. There are 16 residues in the CDR3. V lost 1 base and J lost 4; bases outside the gene matches: 9. The complete variable domain, with remaining parts taken from reference TRBV9 and TRBJ2-3, reads DSGVTQTPKHLITATGQRVTLRCSPRSGDLSVYWYQQSLDQGLQFLIQYYNGEERAKGNILERFSAQQFPDLHSELNLSSLELGDSALYFCASSVLDTSAADTQYFGPGTRLTVL.

The chain couples TRBV5-1 to TRBJ2-5; 12 bases line up with TRBD2. The CDR3 extends over 15 amino acids. Germline V lookup: CDR1 SGHRS, CDR2 YFSETQ. With 2 bases clipped from V and 7 bases from J, the junction kept 6 bases outside the gene matches. Written as DNA, the CDR3 is TGCGCCAGCAGCTTCTCTAGCGGGAGGGTGGGGACCCAGTACTTC. Amino acid sequence: CASSFSSGRVGTQYF. The complete variable domain, with remaining parts taken from reference TRBV5-1 and TRBJ2-5, reads KAGVTQTPRYLIKTRGQQVTLSCSPISGHRSVSWYQQTPGQGLQFLFEYFSETQRNKGNFPGRFSGRQFSNSRSEMNVSTLELGDSALYLCASSFSSGRVGTQYFGPGTRLLVL.

The chain couples TRBV19 to TRBJ2-6, with D unclear. Germline V gene data show CDR1 as LNHDA and CDR2 as SQIVND (reference sequence). The ends were cut back, 7 bases at V and 0 bases at J, with 7 bases in the middle. The CDR3 length is 14 residues. CDR3 sequence: CASKFASGANVLTF. For the CDR3, the DNA is TGTGCCAGTAAATTTGCCTCTGGGGCCAACGTCCTGACTTTC.

V gene TRBV14 combines with J gene TRBJ2-7, with a possible D match to TRBD1 (6 bases). The germline V gene has CDR1 SGHDN and CDR2 FVKESK. With 2 bases removed from V and 0 bases from J, the gap between germline ends came to 11 bases. The CDR3 is 15 residues long. DNA of the CDR3: TGTGCCAGCAGCCAAATGCAGGGGTACTCCTACGAGCAGTACTTC. This gives the protein CASSQMQGYSYEQYF. The full variable domain, completed using reference TRBV14 and TRBJ2-7, is EAGVTQFPSHSVIEKGQTVTLRCDPISGHDNLYWYRRVMGKEIKFLLHFVKESKQDESGMPNNRFLAERTGGTYSTLKVQPAELEDSGVYFCASSQMQGYSYEQYFGPGTRLTVT.

V gene TRBV27 combines with J gene TRBJ1-6; weak D call: TRBD1 (6 bases). The V and J ends lost 6 bases and 8 bases respectively, with 14 bases between them. The CDR3 is 14 residues long. Germline V gives CDR1 MNHEY, CDR2 SMNVEV (reference sequence). The CDR3: CASSPGDRDSPLHF. The CDR3 coding sequence is TGTGCCAGCAGCCCAGGGGACCGAGATTCACCCCTCCACTTT.

The chain joins TRBV27 to TRBJ2-1; the match to TRBD1 covers 9 bases. From germline, CDR1 is MNHEY and CDR2 SMNVEV (reference sequence). V dropped 6 bases and J dropped 4; count of bases not matched to a gene: 7. The CDR3 consists of 15 residues. CDR3 sequence: CASSPDRGAYNEQFF. The CDR3 nucleotides are TGTGCCAGCAGCCCGGACAGGGGAGCATACAATGAGCAGTTCTTC.